Each of the 13 T cell receptor beta chains below was sequenced from the same sample in a study of regulatory T cells in long-lasting Graves disease. Researchers made TCR beta libraries by using iRepertoire HTBI primers and running Arm-PCR on CDR3 regions. TCRdb used MiXCR to reprocess the multiplex PCR reads, holding one entry per CDR3 protein. The sample holds around 450,000 distinct CDR3 sequences, 15% seen once. This sample's time point: newly diagnosed GD, antithyroid drugs for less than 3 months. Making the TCR library involved RNA that had been extracted from PBMCs. These data also formed part of another study, on T cells in Graves' hyperthyroidism and ophthalmopathy.

Here the sequenced sample was peripheral blood mononuclear cells (PBMCs), taken at new diagnosis, from a patient treated with antithyroid drugs. These receptors originate from a woman between 35 and 50 years old with Graves disease.

This clonotype showed up many times. V gene TRBV9 combines with J gene TRBJ1-1; a weak D match, TRBD1 (6 bases). Germline CDR1 reads SGDLS; CDR2 reads YYNGEE. CDR3 size: 15 residues. The germline V and J ends were trimmed by 1 base and 3 bases, with 13 bases remaining between them. In nucleotides, the CDR3 is TGTGCCAGCAGCGTACCAACAGGGAGAGACACTGAAGCTTTCTTT. This encodes CASSVPTGRDTEAFF.

Ten or more counts support this clonotype. The rearrangement uses TRBV10-3 and TRBJ1-4; D gene unclear. Per germline, CDR1 ENHRY and CDR2 SYGVKD. This CDR3 is 14 amino acids long. Between the trimmed V and J ends, which lost 5 bases and 4 bases, there was a span of 11 bases. The CDR3 loop reads CAISSGLFNEKLFF. The CDR3 region has the DNA TGTGCCATCAGTTCCGGACTCTTTAATGAAAAACTGTTTTTT.

This clonotype has more than one count but fewer than ten. This rearrangement joins TRBV19 to TRBJ2-3, with 15 positions matching TRBD2. Trimming took 0 bases from V and 3 from J; bases not matched to a gene: 4. This CDR3 has 18 amino acids. CDR1 is LNHDA, CDR2 SQIVND, per germline (reference sequence). CDR3 residues: CASSIDWTSGRATDTQYF. The CDR3, as DNA: TGTGCCAGTAGTATAGATTGGACTAGCGGGAGGGCAACAGATACGCAGTATTTT.

The chain employs TRBV11-2 and TRBJ2-5, with TRBD2 matching over 12 bases. Trimming took 1 base from V and 2 from J; bases not matched to a gene: 2. The CDR3 is 16 residues long. CDR1 and CDR2 from the germline V gene are SGHAT and FQNNGV. In DNA, the CDR3 is TGTGCCAGCAGCTTAGGACTAGCGGGGGAACAAGAGACCCAGTACTTC. Protein: CASSLGLAGEQETQYF.

This clonotype was picked up many times. The V call is TRBV5-8, the J call TRBJ1-4, with D possibly being TRBD1 (6 bases). Per the germline V gene, CDR1 is SGHTS and CDR2 is YDEGEE. The CDR3 extends over 15 amino acids. V lost 2 bases and J lost 1, with 9 bases in between. The CDR3 loop reads CASSFSDRTNEKLFF. The CDR3 DNA reads as TGTGCCAGCAGCTTTTCGGACAGAACTAATGAAAAACTGTTTTTT.

The sample holds many counts of this clonotype. V is TRBV11-3 and J is TRBJ1-1; D not resolved. Trimming took off 6 bases at V and 1 base at J, with 12 bases between the two ends. Per germline, CDR1 SGHNT and CDR2 YENEEA. This CDR3 is 14 amino acids long. The CDR3 is CASSRGNPNTEAFF. The CDR3 coding sequence is TGTGCCAGCAGTAGAGGTAACCCGAACACTGAAGCTTTCTTT. Complete variable domain (other parts from reference TRBV11-3 and TRBJ1-1): EAGVVQSPRYKIIEKKQPVAFWCNPISGHNTLYWYLQNLGQGPELLIRYENEEAVDDSQLPKDRFSAERLKGVDSTLKIQPAELGDSAVYLCASSRGNPNTEAFFGQGTRLTVV.

Worth noting for this clonotype: A much larger clone sits a single nucleotide away, making a read error possible. The J gene is TRBJ2-7, the V gene TRBV29-1; D possibly corresponds to TRBD1 (6 bases). Germline CDR1 reads SQVTM; CDR2 reads ANQGSEA. This CDR3 region has 13 residues. The CDR3 bases are TGCAGCGTGAAAACAGGGAGCTCCTACGAGCAGCACTTC. Translating gives CSVKTGSSYEQHF.

This clonotype occurred many times. The chain is built from TRBV11-1 and TRBJ2-6, with 11 bases that match TRBD1. The CDR3 contains 18 residues. The germline CDR1 and CDR2 sequences are SGHAT and FQDESV (reference sequence). V lost 5 bases and J lost 2; bases outside the gene matches: 8. The CDR3 loop reads CASSTFRDRGTGANVLTF. Here the CDR3 DNA reads TGTGCCAGCAGCACCTTCCGGGACAGGGGGACTGGGGCCAACGTCCTGACTTTC. Complete variable domain (other parts from reference TRBV11-1 and TRBJ2-6): EAEVAQSPRYKITEKSQAVAFWCDPISGHATLYWYRQILGQGPELLVQFQDESVVDDSQLPKDRFSAERLKGVDSTLKIQPAELGDSAMYLCASSTFRDRGTGANVLTFGAGSRLTVL.

The chain has TRBV16 and TRBJ2-7; 12 nucleotides agree with TRBD1. The CDR3 loop spans 15 amino acids. The V segment lost 3 bases and the J segment 4 bases; nucleotides outside the gene matches: 4. From germline, CDR1 is KGHSY and CDR2 FQNENV. CDR3 in amino acids: CASSHPGQGAYEQYF. The CDR3 nucleotides read TGTGCCAGCAGCCATCCGGGACAGGGGGCATACGAGCAGTACTTC.

V and J are TRBV9 and TRBJ2-3, with 7 bases aligning to TRBD2. The V and J ends lost 0 bases and 1 base, in that order; junction bases with no gene match: 2. CDR3 length: 15 residues. CDR1 is SGDLS, CDR2 YYNGEE, per germline. The CDR3 DNA reads as TGTGCCAGCAGCGTAGCCCTAGCGGGCACAGATACGCAGTATTTT. Translation: CASSVALAGTDTQYF.

The J gene is TRBJ2-4, the V gene TRBV20-1; TRBD2 aligns across 9 bases. The CDR3 length is 18 residues. Germline V lookup: CDR1 DFQATT, CDR2 SNEGSKA (reference sequence). Trimming removed 2 bases from V and 3 bases from J; junction bases left unmatched: 14. Here the CDR3 DNA reads TGCAGTGCTAGAAGGATGGGGGCGCGGGAGGGGGACAAAAACATTCAGTACTTC. Translating gives CSARRMGAREGDKNIQYF.

For this clonotype: A much larger clone lies one base from this, so it may be a read error. The chain is built from TRBV7-9 and TRBJ2-2; 7 nucleotides line up with TRBD2. V shed 11 bases and J 4 bases; nucleotides not matched to a gene: 13. CDR1 SEHNR and CDR2 FQNEAQ come from the germline V gene (reference sequence). This CDR3 region has 15 residues. CDR3 protein: CACIMGTTSTGELFF. In DNA, the CDR3 is TGTGCCTGCATCATGGGGACTACGAGCACCGGGGAGCTGTTTTTT.

Many counts were recorded for this clonotype. This chain connects TRBV12-3 or TRBV12-4 to TRBJ2-3, with 8 bases identical to TRBD2. The CDR3 runs to 14 residues. With 7 bases clipped from V and 4 bases from J, the junction kept 7 bases outside the gene matches. Here the CDR3 DNA reads TGTGCCAGCACTTTTGCGGGGGGCGCAGATACGCAGTATTTT. Its translation is CASTFAGGADTQYF.